A single sample gave rise to the 11 T cell receptor beta chains below, sequenced in a study of cytomegalovirus exposure and HLA in healthy donors. Here immunoSEQ multiplex PCR was the method, and the copy in TCRdb shows in-frame clones only, minus some. The table shows around 240,000 clones, with around 90% occurring only once. The sequenced material came from PBMCs. These receptors all come from a woman under 30 in good health and CMV-seronegative.

V and J are TRBV5-5 and TRBJ2-7, with 7 bases lining up with TRBD1. The ends lost 2 bases at V and 0 bases at J; junction bases unmatched: 5. The germline gives CDR1 SGHKS, CDR2 YYEKEE (reference sequence). The CDR3 sequence is 15 residues long. CDR3 amino acids: CASSFPGTASYEQYV. CDR3 nucleotide sequence: TGTGCCAGCAGCTTCCCCGGGACAGCCTCCTACGAGCAGTACGTC.

The chain has TRBV18 and TRBJ1-1; no firm D call. The CDR3 spans 16 residues. V lost 4 bases to trimming and J lost 0 bases, with 15 bases between them. Germline CDR1 is KGHSH and CDR2 is LQKENI. This CDR3 is CASSHSGWVMNTEAFF. The CDR3 bases are TGTGCCAGCTCACACAGTGGCTGGGTCATGAACACTGAAGCTTTCTTT.

This clone appeared once. The chain couples TRBV6-1 to TRBJ1-2; D may be TRBD1 (5 bases). V was cut by 6 bases and J by 2 bases, with 13 bases left in between. The CDR3 loop spans 14 amino acids. Germline values: CDR1 MNHNS, CDR2 SASEGT. The CDR3 sequence: CASRGLSTNYGYTF. The CDR3 DNA reads TGTGCCAGCAGGGGGCTCAGTACGAACTATGGCTACACCTTC.

The chain carries TRBV7-9 and TRBJ2-1; D is ambiguous. Germline values: CDR1 SEHNR, CDR2 FQNEAQ (reference sequence). The CDR3 loop spans 12 amino acids. With 6 bases removed from V and 8 bases from J, the gap between germline ends came to 11 bases. The CDR3 sequence is CASRPSSHEQFF. CDR3 coding DNA: TGTGCCAGCAGACCGAGTAGCCATGAGCAGTTCTTC.

The rearrangement joins TRBV7-2 to TRBJ2-2; 9 bases line up with TRBD1. V shed 5 bases and J 6 bases; nucleotides not matched to a gene: 7. The CDR3 length is 15 residues. The germline V gene has CDR1 SGHTA and CDR2 FQGNSA. In DNA, the CDR3 is TGTGCCAGCAGCAAAACGGGACAGGGTCCCGGGGAGCTGTTTTTT. Amino acid sequence: CASSKTGQGPGELFF.

The V gene is TRBV28, the J gene TRBJ2-7, with D possibly matching TRBD2 (5 bases). CDR1 is MDHEN, CDR2 SYDVKM, per germline. The CDR3 loop spans 17 amino acids. V lost 6 bases, J lost 2 bases, and 23 bases lay in between. CDR3 protein: CASSPSLGQDSPYEQYV. In DNA, the CDR3 is TGTGCCAGCAGCCCTAGTCTGGGCCAGGACTCCCCCTACGAGCAGTACGTC.

Regarding this clone: The junction differs from germline at one of its ends, possibly a read error. The V gene is TRBV7-7, the J gene TRBJ2-7, with D possibly being TRBD1 (5 bases). The CDR3 covers 12 residues. Germline CDR1 is SSHAT and CDR2 is FNYEAQ (reference sequence). The CDR3 region has the DNA TGTGCTAGCAGCTTTCCAGGGTCCGAGCAGTACTTC. Residues: CASSFPGSEQYF.

V usage is TRBV18 and J usage is TRBJ2-7; TRBD1 agrees at 7 bases. CDR3 length: 15 residues. Per the germline V gene, CDR1 is KGHSH and CDR2 is LQKENI. V shed 1 base and J 3 bases; nucleotides not matched to a gene: 6. CDR3 loop: CASSPRAGGNYEQYF. The CDR3 nucleotides are TGTGCCAGCTCACCACGGGCAGGGGGAAACTACGAGCAGTACTTC. Full variable domain (remainder filled in from reference TRBV18 and TRBJ2-7): NAGVMQNPRHLVRRRGQEARLRCSPMKGHSHVYWYRQLPEEGLKFMVYLQKENIIDESGMPKERFSAEFPKEGPSILRIQQVVRGDSAAYFCASSPRAGGNYEQYFGPGTRLTVT.

The chain recombines TRBV5-5 with TRBJ2-3; no reliable D call. Germline-derived CDR1 and CDR2 are SGHKS and YYEKEE (reference sequence). Trimming took 1 base from V and 0 from J, leaving 9 bases between them. This CDR3 is built from 15 residues. DNA of the CDR3: TGTGCCAGCAGCTTGCCCCTCAGGAGCACAGATACGCAGTATTTT. It is translated as CASSLPLRSTDTQYF.

The rearrangement uses TRBV27 and TRBJ1-4; D remains unclear. Germline V gives CDR1 MNHEY, CDR2 SMNVEV (reference sequence). V gave up 4 bases and J gave up 0 bases, with 9 bases separating them. The length of the CDR3 is 15 residues. The CDR3 sequence is CASSSFTPTNEKLFF. CDR3 nucleotide sequence: TGTGCCAGCAGTTCCTTCACACCAACTAATGAAAAACTGTTTTTT.

The rearrangement uses TRBV9 and TRBJ1-1; D gene unclear. This CDR3 has 14 residues. CDR1 and CDR2 (germline): SGDLS, YYNGEE. Trimming cost V 0 bases and J 3 bases, with 9 bases left between them. Here the CDR3 reads CASSVAGSDTEAFF. In DNA form, the CDR3 reads TGTGCCAGCAGCGTAGCGGGGTCCGACACTGAAGCTTTCTTT.